This T cell receptor (beta chain) was sequenced for a study of vaccination and CD4 T cells after COVID-19. An Oncomine TCR Beta short-read assay was used to sequence the DNA from cultured CD4+ T cells. Each CDR3 protein gets one entry after TCRdb re-called the PCR reads with MiXCR. The sample holds approximately 22,000 distinct CDR3 sequences, about a third seen once. With 3 bases removed from V and 4 bases from J, the gap between germline ends came to 10 bases. The V gene's germline CDR1 is KGHDR and CDR2 SFDVKD. The CDR3 has 14 amino acids. Points on this clonotype: Its antigen is not identified.

Time point defined: late sampling 161 to 241 days after vaccination in a few convalescent patients. Treatment in this sample: approximately 11-day PBMC culture with coronavirus spike peptide pools or control peptides (ViraFEST assay). Each well received some 2.2 million PBMCs, cultured with about 9.4 IU/ml IL-2 and 10 ug/ml peptide pools. The chain employs TRBV24-1 and TRBJ2-3; D may be TRBD2 (6 bases). The source was CD4+ T cells from blood, cultured in vitro, collected about 7 months after SARS-CoV-2 vaccination. This TCR was recovered from a human donor who had recovered from COVID-19. CDR3 DNA: TGTGCCACCAGTGATCGGACTATCGCAGATACGCAGTATTTT. It codes for CATSDRTIADTQYF.